The 15 T cell receptor beta chains in this list originate from one sample, sequenced in a study of immune evolution from preneoplasia to lung adenocarcinoma. Measured with immunoSEQ multiplex PCR; TCRdb has only the in-frame clones, and not every one. The sample yields 8,000 to 10,000 clones, 79% seen once. The specimen was FFPE lung adenocarcinoma in situ tissue. The receptors shown here come from a person at least 80 years old with lung adenocarcinoma.

The chain links TRBV7-8 to TRBJ1-1, with D possibly TRBD1 on 6 matching bases. The CDR3 consists of 16 residues. CDR1 and CDR2 from the germline V gene are SGHVS and FQNEAQ. V gave up 2 bases and J gave up 5 bases, with 18 bases separating them. The CDR3, as DNA: TGTGCCAGCAGCTTACAAACTGGGGGGCTCGGGACTGAAGCTTTCTTT. Its protein product is CASSLQTGGLGTEAFF.

The chain links TRBV7-6 to TRBJ2-1; D not certain. The V end lost 5 bases, the J end lost 6 bases, and 14 bases lay between the germline ends. Germline V lookup: CDR1 SGHVS, CDR2 FNYEAQ. This CDR3 comprises 14 residues. The CDR3: CASSLGPWSNEQFF. As DNA, the CDR3 is TGTGCCAGCAGCCTCGGCCCTTGGAGCAATGAGCAGTTCTTC.

The chain uses TRBV7-3 and TRBJ2-5; 7 positions match TRBD1. The CDR3 consists of 14 residues. V lost 0 bases and J lost 5; bases outside the gene matches: 3. CDR1 and CDR2 from the germline V gene are SGHTA and FQGTGA. The CDR3, as DNA: TGTGCCAGCAGCTTAACAGGGACAGCGGAGACCCAGTACTTC. Amino acid sequence: CASSLTGTAETQYF.

The rearrangement uses TRBV6-5 and TRBJ2-7; either TRBD1 or TRBD2 may supply D (6 bases each). The CDR3 is 14 amino acids. Trimming cost V 6 bases and J 0 bases, with 12 bases left between them. The germline gives CDR1 MNHEY, CDR2 SVGAGI. The CDR3 loop is CASRPSGASYEQYF. The CDR3 DNA reads as TGTGCCAGCAGACCCTCGGGGGCCTCCTACGAGCAGTACTTC.

The V gene is TRBV4-2, the J gene TRBJ1-6, with D maybe TRBD1 (5 bases). This CDR3 has 15 residues. Between the trimmed V and J ends, which lost 5 bases and 6 bases, there was a span of 14 bases. The germline V gene has CDR1 LGHNA and CDR2 YNFKEQ. CDR3 nucleotides: TGTGCCAGCAGCGAGAGGGGAGGGTCTAATTCACCCCTCCACTTT. This sequence encodes CASSERGGSNSPLHF.

The count of this clone is one. The chain combines TRBV11-3 with TRBJ1-3; no definite D call. This CDR3 is 13 amino acids long. Trimming removed 3 bases from V and 2 bases from J, with 5 bases in between. Germline V CDR1 and CDR2: SGHNT, YENEEA. The CDR3: CASSFSAGNTIYF. CDR3 DNA: TGTGCCAGCAGCTTCTCCGCTGGAAACACCATATATTTT.

This sequence joins TRBV4-3 and TRBJ2-3; 10 bases line up with TRBD2. In germline, CDR1 is LGHNA, CDR2 YSLEER. The CDR3 is 17 residues long. Trimming at V came to 0 bases and at J to 5 bases, leaving 8 bases not matched to a gene. Here the CDR3 reads CASSQDQVAGGEDTQYF. The DNA for the CDR3 is TGCGCCAGCAGCCAAGATCAGGTAGCGGGGGGCGAAGATACGCAGTATTTT.

The chain carries TRBV4-2 and TRBJ2-5; TRBD2 aligns across 14 bases. Germline assignment: CDR1 LGHNA and CDR2 YNFKEQ. The CDR3 covers 15 residues. Trimming at V came to 1 base and at J to 5 bases, leaving 0 bases not matched to a gene. The CDR3 protein is CASSQGTSGGETQYF. The CDR3 coding sequence is TGTGCCAGCAGCCAAGGGACTAGCGGGGGGGAGACCCAGTACTTC.

The sample holds a few counts of this clone. The J gene is TRBJ2-2, the V gene TRBV11-3; TRBD1 might be the D (5 bases). This CDR3 is built from 16 residues. The germline V gene has CDR1 SGHNT and CDR2 YENEEA. The V end lost 4 bases, the J end lost 7 bases, and 19 bases lay between the germline ends. In nucleotides, the CDR3 is TGTGCCAGCAGCTCTTTTACGTCCCAGGGTTTCGGGGAGCTGTTTTTT. Translation: CASSSFTSQGFGELFF.

CDR3 sequence reads: CASSSQGGATQYF. The CDR3 coding sequence is TGTGCCAGCAGCTCCCAAGGGGGGGCGACCCAGTACTTC. The gene calls are TRBV7-2 and TRBJ2-5, with a weak D call TRBD2 (7 bases). Deletions cut 4 bases from V and 7 bases from J, with 13 bases between. CDR3 length: 13 amino acids. CDR1 and CDR2 from the germline V gene are SGHTA and FQGNSA.

This clone was counted only a few times. The chain couples TRBV5-7 to TRBJ2-3, with 7 bases that match TRBD1. TRBV5-7 is identified as an open reading frame with a role that is uncertain. The ends lost 1 base at V and 1 base at J; junction bases unmatched: 3. The CDR3 has 15 amino acids. The CDR3: CASSLSTGGTDTQYF. The CDR3 DNA follows: TGTGCCAGCAGCTTGAGTACAGGGGGCACAGATACGCAGTATTTT.

Notes on this clone: One junction end disagrees with the germline gene, perhaps due to a read error. The rearrangement joins TRBV28 to TRBJ2-2; no clear D. Germline CDR1 is MDHEN and CDR2 is SYDVKM. The CDR3 extends over 14 amino acids. The CDR3 loop reads CASSTRINTRELFF. CDR3 bases: TGTGCCAGCAGCACCAGAATAAACACCAGGGAGCTGTTTTTT.

This chain links TRBV11-2 with TRBJ2-7, with D unclear. With 1 base removed from V and 6 bases from J, the gap between germline ends came to 4 bases. The CDR3 has 11 amino acids. Germline V CDR1 and CDR2: SGHAT, FQNNGV. CDR3 bases: TGTGCCAGCAGCTTAGCCCGCGAGCAGTACTTC. Translating gives CASSLAREQYF.

In its sample, this clone was seen a few times. V is TRBV18 and J is TRBJ2-1; D may correspond to TRBD1 or TRBD2 (5 bases each). This CDR3 has 13 residues. Trimming shortened V by 3 bases and J by 9 bases, and 12 bases separated the two germline ends. Looked up from germline, CDR1 is KGHSH and CDR2 is LQKENI. The CDR3: CASSPDNAGEQFF. DNA for the CDR3: TGTGCCAGCTCACCGGACAACGCGGGTGAGCAGTTCTTC.

The chain couples TRBV5-1 to TRBJ2-3; 7 nucleotides align to TRBD2. With 0 bases clipped from V and 1 base from J, the junction kept 5 bases outside the gene matches. Germline assignment: CDR1 SGHRS and CDR2 YFSETQ. The CDR3 totals 16 residues. CDR3: CASSLGMSGGTDTQYF. CDR3 sequence (DNA): TGCGCCAGCAGCTTGGGGATGAGCGGGGGCACAGATACGCAGTATTTT.